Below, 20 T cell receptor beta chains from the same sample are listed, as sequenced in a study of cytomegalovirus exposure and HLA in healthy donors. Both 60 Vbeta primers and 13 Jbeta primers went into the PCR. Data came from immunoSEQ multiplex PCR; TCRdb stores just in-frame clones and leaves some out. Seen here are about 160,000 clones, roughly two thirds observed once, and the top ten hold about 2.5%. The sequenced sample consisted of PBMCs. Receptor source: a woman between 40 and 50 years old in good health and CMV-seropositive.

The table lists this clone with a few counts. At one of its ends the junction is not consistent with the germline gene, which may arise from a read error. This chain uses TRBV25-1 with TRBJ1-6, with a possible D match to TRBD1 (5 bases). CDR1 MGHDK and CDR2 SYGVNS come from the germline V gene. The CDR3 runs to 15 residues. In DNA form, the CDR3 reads TGTGCCAGCAGTGAATCCGGGGGGGAGTATTCACCCCTCAACTTT. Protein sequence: CASSESGGEYSPLNF.

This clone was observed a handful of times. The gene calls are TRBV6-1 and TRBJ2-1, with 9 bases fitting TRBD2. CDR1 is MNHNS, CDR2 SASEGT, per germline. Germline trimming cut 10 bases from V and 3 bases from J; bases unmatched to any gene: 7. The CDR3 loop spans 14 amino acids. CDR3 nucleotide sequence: TGTGCCACTCATCTAGCGGGGAGCTACAATGAGCAGTTCTTC. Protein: CATHLAGSYNEQFF.

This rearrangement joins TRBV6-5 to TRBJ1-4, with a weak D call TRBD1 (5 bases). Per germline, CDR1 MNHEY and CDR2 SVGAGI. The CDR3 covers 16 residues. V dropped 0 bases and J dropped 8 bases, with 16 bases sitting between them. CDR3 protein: CASSYSTVRVAEKLFF. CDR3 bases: TGTGCCAGCAGTTACTCGACAGTCAGAGTGGCAGAAAAACTGTTTTTT.

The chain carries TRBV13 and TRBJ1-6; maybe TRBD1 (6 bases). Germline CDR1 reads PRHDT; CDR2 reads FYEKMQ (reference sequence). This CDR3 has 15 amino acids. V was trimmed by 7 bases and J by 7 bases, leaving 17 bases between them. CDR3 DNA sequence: TGTGCCAGCACCGAACTACAGGGAAGGAATTCACCCCTCCACTTT. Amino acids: CASTELQGRNSPLHF.

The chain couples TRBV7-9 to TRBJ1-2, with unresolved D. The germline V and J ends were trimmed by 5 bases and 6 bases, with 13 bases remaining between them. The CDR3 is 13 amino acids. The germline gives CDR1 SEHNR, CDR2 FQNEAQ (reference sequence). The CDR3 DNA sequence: TGTGCCAGCAGCATAAACCCCTCAGATGGCTACACCTTC. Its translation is CASSINPSDGYTF.

CDR3 coding DNA: TGTGCCAGCGGAGGAGAAGCCTACGAGCAGTACTTC. Translating it yields CASGGEAYEQYF. V and J are TRBV6-1 and TRBJ2-7, with a tentative D call TRBD2 (5 bases). The ends were cut back, 8 bases at V and 2 bases at J, with 10 bases in the middle. CDR1 and CDR2 from the germline V gene are MNHNS and SASEGT. This CDR3 has 12 amino acids.

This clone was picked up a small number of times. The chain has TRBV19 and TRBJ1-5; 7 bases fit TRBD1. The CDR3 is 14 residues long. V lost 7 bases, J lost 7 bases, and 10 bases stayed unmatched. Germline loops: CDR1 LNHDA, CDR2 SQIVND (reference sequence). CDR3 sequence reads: CASNEGGEGQPQHF. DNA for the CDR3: TGTGCCAGTAACGAAGGGGGCGAGGGCCAGCCCCAGCATTTT.

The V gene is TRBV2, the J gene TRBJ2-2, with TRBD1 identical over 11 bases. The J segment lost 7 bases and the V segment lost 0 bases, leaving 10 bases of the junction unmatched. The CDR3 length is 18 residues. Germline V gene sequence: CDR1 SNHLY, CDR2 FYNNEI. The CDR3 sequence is CASSEARSGTGGGGELFF. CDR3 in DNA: TGTGCCAGCAGTGAAGCGCGAAGCGGGACAGGGGGTGGCGGGGAGCTGTTTTTT.

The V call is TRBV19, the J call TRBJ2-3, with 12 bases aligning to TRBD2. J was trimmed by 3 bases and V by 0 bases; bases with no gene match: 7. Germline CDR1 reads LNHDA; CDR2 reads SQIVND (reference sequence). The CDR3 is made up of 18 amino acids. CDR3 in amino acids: CASSIEPQLAGGTDTQYF. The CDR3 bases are TGTGCCAGTAGTATAGAGCCCCAGCTAGCGGGAGGGACAGATACGCAGTATTTT.

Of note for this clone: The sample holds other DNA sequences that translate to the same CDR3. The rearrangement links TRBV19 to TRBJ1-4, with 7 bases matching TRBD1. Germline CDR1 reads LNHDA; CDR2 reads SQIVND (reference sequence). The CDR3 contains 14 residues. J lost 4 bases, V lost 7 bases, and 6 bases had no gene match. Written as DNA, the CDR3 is TGTGCCAGTACCCTGGACAGGTTTAATGAAAAACTGTTTTTT. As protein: CASTLDRFNEKLFF.

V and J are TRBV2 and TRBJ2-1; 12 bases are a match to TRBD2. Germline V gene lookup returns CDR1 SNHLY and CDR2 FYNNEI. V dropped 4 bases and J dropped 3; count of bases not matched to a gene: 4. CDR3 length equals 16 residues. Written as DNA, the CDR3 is TGTGCCAGCAGTGTGACTAGCGGGGGCCTCTACAATGAGCAGTTCTTC. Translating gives CASSVTSGGLYNEQFF.

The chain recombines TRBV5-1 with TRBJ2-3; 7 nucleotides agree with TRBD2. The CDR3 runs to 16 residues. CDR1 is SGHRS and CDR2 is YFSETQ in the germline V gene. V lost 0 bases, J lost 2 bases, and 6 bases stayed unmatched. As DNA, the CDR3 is TGCGCCAGCAGCTTGGTGGCTAGCGGTTCCACAGATACGCAGTATTTT. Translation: CASSLVASGSTDTQYF.

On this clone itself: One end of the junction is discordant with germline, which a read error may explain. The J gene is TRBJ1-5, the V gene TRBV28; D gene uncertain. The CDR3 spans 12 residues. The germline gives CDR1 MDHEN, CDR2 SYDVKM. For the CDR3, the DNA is TGTGCCAGCAGTTTCGGCCGGGAGGCCCAGAATTTT. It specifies CASSFGREAQNF.

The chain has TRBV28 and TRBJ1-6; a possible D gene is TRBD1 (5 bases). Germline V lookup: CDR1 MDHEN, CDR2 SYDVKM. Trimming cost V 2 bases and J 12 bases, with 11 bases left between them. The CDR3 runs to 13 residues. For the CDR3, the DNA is TGTGCCAGCAGTTTAGGGGGGGTTCAACCCCTCCACTTT. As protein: CASSLGGVQPLHF. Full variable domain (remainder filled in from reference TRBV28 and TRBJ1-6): DVKVTQSSRYLVKRTGEKVFLECVQDMDHENMFWYRQDPGLGLRLIYFSYDVKMKEKGDIPEGYSVSREKKERFSLILESASTNQTSMYLCASSLGGVQPLHFGNGTRLTVT.

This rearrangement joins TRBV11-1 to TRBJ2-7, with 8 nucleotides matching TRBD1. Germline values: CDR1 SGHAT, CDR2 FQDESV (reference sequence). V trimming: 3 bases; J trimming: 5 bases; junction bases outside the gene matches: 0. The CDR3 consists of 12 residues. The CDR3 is CASSLTGDEQYF. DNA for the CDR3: TGTGCCAGCAGCTTGACAGGGGACGAGCAGTACTTC.

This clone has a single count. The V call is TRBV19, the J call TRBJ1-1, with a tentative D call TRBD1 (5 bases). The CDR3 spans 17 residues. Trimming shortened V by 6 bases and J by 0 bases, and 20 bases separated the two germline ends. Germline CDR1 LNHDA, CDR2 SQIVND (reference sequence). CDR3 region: CASSPSRGSGMNTEAFF. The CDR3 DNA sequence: TGTGCCAGTAGCCCCTCTCGGGGGTCTGGGATGAACACTGAAGCTTTCTTT.

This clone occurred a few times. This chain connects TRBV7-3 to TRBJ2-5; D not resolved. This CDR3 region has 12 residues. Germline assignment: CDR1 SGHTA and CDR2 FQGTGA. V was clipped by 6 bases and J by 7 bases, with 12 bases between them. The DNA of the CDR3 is TGTGCCAGCAGTGTGGTAGGCGGGACCCAGTACTTC. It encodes CASSVVGGTQYF.

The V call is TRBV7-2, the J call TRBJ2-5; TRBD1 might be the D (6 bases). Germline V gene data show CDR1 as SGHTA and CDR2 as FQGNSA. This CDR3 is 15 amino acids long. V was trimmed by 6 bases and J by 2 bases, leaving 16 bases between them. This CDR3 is CASSSIAGEQETQYF. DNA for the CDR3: TGTGCCAGCAGTTCAATCGCAGGGGAACAAGAGACCCAGTACTTC.

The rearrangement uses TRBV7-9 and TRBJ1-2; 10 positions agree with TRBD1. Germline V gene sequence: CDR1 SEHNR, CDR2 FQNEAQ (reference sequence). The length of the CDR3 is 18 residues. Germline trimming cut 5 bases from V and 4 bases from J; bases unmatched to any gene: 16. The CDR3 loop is CASSLSAKPGQGSYGYTF. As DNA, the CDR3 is TGTGCCAGCAGCCTCTCCGCCAAACCGGGACAGGGGAGCTATGGCTACACCTTC.

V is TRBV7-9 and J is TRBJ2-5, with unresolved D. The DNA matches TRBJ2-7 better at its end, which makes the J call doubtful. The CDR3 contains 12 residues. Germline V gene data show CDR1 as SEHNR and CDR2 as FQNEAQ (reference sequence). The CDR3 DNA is TGTGCCAGCAGCTTATACCCTTACGAGCAGTACTTC. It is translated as CASSLYPYEQYF.